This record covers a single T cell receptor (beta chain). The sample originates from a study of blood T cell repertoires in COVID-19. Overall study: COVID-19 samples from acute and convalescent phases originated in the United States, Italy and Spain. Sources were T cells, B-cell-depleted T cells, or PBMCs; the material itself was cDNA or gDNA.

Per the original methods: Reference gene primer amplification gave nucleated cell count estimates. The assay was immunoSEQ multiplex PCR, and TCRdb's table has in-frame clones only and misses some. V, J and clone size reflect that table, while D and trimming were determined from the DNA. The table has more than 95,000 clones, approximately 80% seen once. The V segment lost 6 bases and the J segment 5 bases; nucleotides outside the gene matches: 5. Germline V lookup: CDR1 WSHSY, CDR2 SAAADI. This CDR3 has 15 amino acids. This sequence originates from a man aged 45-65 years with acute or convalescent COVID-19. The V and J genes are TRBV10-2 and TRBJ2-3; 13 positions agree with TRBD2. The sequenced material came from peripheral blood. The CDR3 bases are TGCGCCAGCAGATGGACTAGCGGGAGCGTAGATACGCAGTATTTT. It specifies CASRWTSGSVDTQYF.